Listed below are T cell receptor beta chains from one sample, sequenced in a study of T cell changes during pregnancy in multiple sclerosis. Method: immunoSEQ multiplex PCR; TCRdb's copy keeps in-frame clones and lacks some. The sample holds fewer than 40,000 clones, 91% seen once. The sequencing here drew on CD8+ T cells from peripheral blood mononuclear cells, taken after pregnancy. The receptor set was obtained from a female donor with multiple sclerosis, enrolled in a pregnancy study. Each CDR3 is given with its conserved first and last residue. A D gene is named only where the DNA matches it firmly. Some rows have no size entry. The others give once, few or many, or a class for an expanded clone.

V,J,D,size,CDR3,DNA
TRBV5-6,TRBJ2-7,-,once,CASSEGSYEQYF,TGTGCCAGCAGTGAGGGCTCCTACGAGCAGTACTTC
TRBV5-1,TRBJ2-1,TRBD2,-,CASSLGLAGIGDEQFF,TGCGCCAGCAGCTTGGGACTAGCGGGAATAGGAGATGAGCAGTTCTTC
TRBV15,TRBJ1-5,-,-,CATSRDIGRSNQPQHF,TGTGCCACCAGCAGAGATATAGGGAGGAGCAATCAGCCCCAGCATTTT
TRBV27,TRBJ2-7,-,-,CASSLSRTLYEQYF,TGTGCCAGCAGTTTGTCTCGAACTCTCTACGAGCAGTACTTC
TRBV7-9,TRBJ1-2,TRBD1,-,CASSDRGHLYGYTF,TGTGCCAGCAGCGACAGGGGGCATCTCTATGGCTACACCTTC
TRBV18,TRBJ2-4,TRBD1,-,CASSPRDRNIQYF,TGTGCCAGCTCACCACGGGACAGAAACATTCAGTACTTC
TRBV4-2,TRBJ1-5,-,-,CASSQNSGGQPQHF,TGTGCCAGCAGCCAAAACAGCGGGGGTCAGCCCCAGCATTTT
TRBV27,TRBJ1-1,-,-,CASSLAGVSTEAFF,TGTGCCAGCAGTTTAGCAGGGGTGAGCACTGAAGCTTTCTTT
TRBV27,TRBJ1-6,TRBD1,once,CASSSPGQGNSPLHF,TGTGCCAGCAGTAGCCCGGGACAGGGGAATTCACCCCTCCACTTT
TRBV5-6,TRBJ2-7,-,-,CASSARDNRLTFYEQYF,TGTGCCAGCAGCGCACGGGACAACAGGCTCACCTTCTACGAGCAGTACTTC
TRBV29-1,TRBJ1-2,TRBD1,-,CSVDAGGDGYTF,TGCAGCGTTGACGCAGGGGGCGATGGCTACACCTTC
TRBV7-8,TRBJ2-7,-,-,CASSYTPSNEQYF,TGTGCCAGCAGCTACACCCCCAGTAACGAGCAGTACTTC
TRBV5-6,TRBJ1-1,-,-,CASSLGPRGTEAFF,TGTGCCAGCAGCTTGGGGCCTAGAGGGACTGAAGCTTTCTTT
TRBV9,TRBJ2-5,-,-,CASSVGGGQETQYF,TGTGCCAGCAGCGTAGGGGGCGGACAAGAGACCCAGTACTTC
TRBV5-4,TRBJ2-1,-,-,CASSLARGRRVSYNEQFF,TGTGCCAGTAGCTTGGCCCGTGGCAGGAGGGTTTCCTACAATGAGCAGTTCTTC
TRBV10-3,TRBJ1-2,-,-,CAIMGQTGYGYTF,TGTGCCATCATGGGGCAGACAGGCTATGGCTACACCTTC
TRBV19,TRBJ2-5,TRBD1,-,CATTAGDRGFWGQETQYF,TGTGCCACCACGGCTGGGGACAGGGGCTTCTGGGGCCAAGAGACCCAGTACTTC
TRBV7-9,TRBJ1-5,TRBD1,-,CASSRQQGNQPQHF,TGTGCCAGCAGCAGACAACAGGGGAATCAGCCCCAGCATTTT
TRBV27,TRBJ2-3,TRBD1,-,CASSLARGRNTDTQYF,TGTGCCAGCAGCCTCGCCAGGGGGCGTAACACAGATACGCAGTATTTT
TRBV5-6,TRBJ1-5,-,once,CASSLTFGVFSNQPQHF,TGTGCCAGCAGCTTAACGTTTGGAGTTTTTAGCAATCAGCCCCAGCATTTT
TRBV5-6,TRBJ2-1,TRBD1,-,CASSSRGREQFF,TGTGCCAGCAGCTCCAGGGGGCGCGAGCAGTTCTTC
TRBV29-1,TRBJ2-1,TRBD2,-,CSVDLRLAGVNEQFF,TGCAGCGTTGACCTCCGGCTAGCGGGGGTTAATGAGCAGTTCTTC
TRBV5-1,TRBJ2-3,-,-,CASRKEHPGRDTQYF,TGCGCCAGCAGGAAGGAACATCCAGGTCGGGATACGCAGTATTTT
TRBV4-1,TRBJ1-5,-,-,CASSQLGGLGLNQPQHF,TGCGCCAGCAGCCAATTGGGAGGTCTGGGGTTAAATCAGCCCCAGCATTTT
TRBV5-1,TRBJ2-5,-,-,CASSGGLGTRAPYF,TGCGCCAGCAGCGGAGGACTGGGCACGAGAGCCCCGTACTTC
TRBV6-1,TRBJ2-1,TRBD2,-,CASLASGTYNEQFF,TGTGCCAGCCTCGCTAGCGGGACCTACAATGAGCAGTTCTTC
TRBV4-2,TRBJ2-7,TRBD2,-,CASSQTGLAGLTRSSSYEQYF,TGTGCCAGCAGCCAAACGGGACTAGCGGGCCTCACACGGTCGAGCTCCTACGAGCAGTACTTC
TRBV11-3,TRBJ1-4,-,once,CASSALSEKLFF,TGTGCCAGCAGCGCACTTAGTGAAAAACTGTTTTTT
TRBV9,TRBJ1-2,-,-,CASSGTREYGYGYTF,TGTGCCAGCAGCGGAACGAGAGAGTACGGCTATGGCTACACCTTC
TRBV5-8,TRBJ2-3,-,-,CASSLELGAQYF,TGTGCCAGCAGCTTGGAGCTAGGGGCGCAGTATTTT
TRBV4-1,TRBJ1-5,TRBD1,-,CASSQIGGLRNQPQHF,TGCGCCAGCAGCCAAATAGGGGGCCTCAGGAATCAGCCCCAGCATTTT
TRBV6-1,TRBJ1-1,-,-,CASSEDRNTEAFF,TGTGCCAGCAGTGAGGACAGGAACACTGAAGCTTTCTTT
TRBV20-1,TRBJ1-2,-,-,CSARWRDGYTF,TGCAGTGCTCGCTGGAGGGATGGCTACACCTTC
TRBV4-1,TRBJ2-3,-,-,CASSQAPPLSRGTDTQYF,TGCGCCAGCAGCCAAGCACCGCCCCTTAGCCGGGGTACAGATACGCAGTATTTT
TRBV19,TRBJ1-2,-,-,CASSILGDKGDYGYTF,TGTGCCAGTAGTATATTAGGAGATAAAGGAGACTATGGCTACACCTTC
TRBV10-2,TRBJ2-7,TRBD2,-,CASSVAGGYPSSYEQYF,TGCGCCAGCAGCGTAGCGGGAGGGTACCCTAGCTCCTACGAGCAGTACTTC
TRBV6-5,TRBJ2-5,TRBD2,-,CASSYSRGAGETQYF,TGTGCCAGCAGTTACTCGCGGGGGGCAGGGGAGACCCAGTACTTC
TRBV18,TRBJ2-7,-,-,CASSPPGRGDEQYF,TGTGCCAGCTCACCTCCGGGCAGGGGCGACGAGCAGTACTTC
TRBV28,TRBJ2-1,-,once,CASSLSRYNEQFF,TGTGCCAGCAGTTTGAGCCGGTACAATGAGCAGTTCTTC
TRBV27,TRBJ1-1,-,-,CASSLSGERIPDTEAFF,TGTGCCAGCAGTTTATCAGGGGAACGCATCCCAGACACTGAAGCTTTCTTT
TRBV6-6,TRBJ2-1,TRBD1,once,CASSKQGRDEQFF,TGTGCCAGCAGTAAACAGGGGCGGGATGAGCAGTTCTTC
TRBV27,TRBJ2-1,-,-,CASSLPGLLEQFF,TGTGCCAGCAGTCTACCGGGACTCCTGGAGCAGTTCTTC
TRBV6-1,TRBJ2-2,-,-,CASSASGLFTGELFF,TGTGCCAGCAGTGCGTCGGGACTGTTCACCGGGGAGCTGTTTTTT
TRBV9,TRBJ2-7,-,-,CASSVTGTANYEQYF,TGTGCCAGCAGCGTCACCGGGACTGCAAACTACGAGCAGTACTTC
TRBV19,TRBJ1-1,-,-,CASKQGPEAFF,TGTGCCAGTAAGCAGGGCCCTGAAGCTTTCTTT
TRBV11-2,TRBJ1-5,-,-,CASSLSGNNQPQHF,TGTGCCAGCAGCTTATCAGGGAACAATCAGCCCCAGCATTTT
TRBV27,TRBJ2-1,-,-,CASSLSGGDIYNEQFF,TGTGCCAGCAGTTTGTCCGGGGGAGATATCTACAATGAGCAGTTCTTC
TRBV27,TRBJ2-1,-,-,CASAPGHGEQFF,TGTGCCAGCGCACCAGGGCACGGTGAGCAGTTCTTC
TRBV2,TRBJ2-7,TRBD2,-,CASSVREDTSAYTYEQYF,TGTGCCAGCAGTGTACGGGAGGACACGTCCGCATATACCTACGAGCAGTACTTC
TRBV27,TRBJ2-2,TRBD2,-,CASSTRLAVNTGELFF,TGTGCCAGCAGTACCCGACTAGCGGTGAACACCGGGGAGCTGTTTTTT
TRBV9,TRBJ2-7,TRBD1,-,CASSVGQGVYEQYF,TGTGCCAGCAGCGTAGGTCAGGGGGTCTACGAGCAGTACTTC
TRBV9,TRBJ1-4,-,-,CASSVGGGGNEKLFF,TGTGCCAGCAGCGTAGGAGGAGGTGGTAATGAAAAACTGTTTTTT
TRBV7-6,TRBJ2-7,TRBD1,-,CASSHRFGQFRDRGSYEQYF,TGTGCCAGCAGCCATCGATTTGGTCAATTCCGGGACAGGGGATCGTACGAGCAGTACTTC
TRBV11-2,TRBJ2-3,-,-,CASSKRGAGVHTDTQYF,TGTGCCAGCAGCAAAAGGGGGGCGGGGGTCCACACAGATACGCAGTATTTT
TRBV21-1,TRBJ1-2,-,once,CASSKGGQGDSANYGYTF,TGTGCCAGCAGCAAGGGAGGACAGGGCGACTCCGCTAACTATGGCTACACCTTC
TRBV30,TRBJ1-6,TRBD1,-,CAWSRGTANSPLHF,TGTGCCTGGAGTAGGGGGACAGCGAATTCACCCCTCCACTTT
TRBV6-7,TRBJ2-5,TRBD1,-,CASSYPFRDRGEGAQETQYF,TGTGCCAGCAGTTACCCCTTCCGGGACAGGGGAGAGGGGGCCCAAGAGACCCAGTACTTC
TRBV5-1,TRBJ2-5,TRBD1,-,CASSFRGTQETQYF,TGCGCCAGCAGCTTCAGGGGGACCCAAGAGACCCAGTACTTC